These 24 T cell receptor beta chains share one sample of origin, sequenced in a study of blood T cell repertoires in COVID-19. Method: immunoSEQ multiplex PCR; TCRdb's copy keeps in-frame clones and lacks some. The sample consists of 50,000 or so clones, 86% of them appearing once. Sequenced material: peripheral blood. These receptors were collected from a woman over 75 with acute or convalescent COVID-19.

The V and J genes are TRBV9 and TRBJ2-5; tentative D call: TRBD2 (7 bases). Germline V gives CDR1 SGDLS, CDR2 YYNGEE. Between the trimmed V and J ends, which lost 3 bases and 4 bases, there was a span of 19 bases. The CDR3 loop spans 16 amino acids. The CDR3 region is CASSEGGTLGGETQYF. CDR3 nucleotide sequence: TGTGCCAGCAGCGAGGGGGGGACTTTAGGCGGAGAGACCCAGTACTTC.

This clone appeared a few times. The chain is built from TRBV11-3 and TRBJ2-7, with unresolved D. The CDR3 is 16 residues long. Between the trimmed V and J ends, which lost 1 base and 3 bases, there was a span of 16 bases. CDR1 and CDR2 from the germline V gene are SGHNT and YENEEA. The CDR3 loop is CASSLGPSSAGYEQYF. DNA for the CDR3: TGTGCCAGCAGCTTAGGTCCATCTTCTGCAGGCTACGAGCAGTACTTC.

The chain employs TRBV6-5 and TRBJ2-7; 9 nucleotides match TRBD2. The CDR3 is 14 residues long. V lost 6 bases to trimming and J lost 0 bases; unmatched junction nucleotides: 3. Germline CDR1 is MNHEY and CDR2 is SVGAGI. The CDR3 DNA reads as TGTGCCAGCAGGGGGACTAGCCTCTCCTACGAGCAGTACGTC. As protein: CASRGTSLSYEQYV.

V is TRBV3-1 (or the pseudogene TRBV3-2) and J is TRBJ1-2; D perhaps matches TRBD1 (6 bases). This CDR3 is 15 amino acids long. Between the trimmed V and J ends, which lost 4 bases and 2 bases, there was a span of 14 bases. The germline V gene has CDR1 LGHDT and CDR2 YNNKEL (reference sequence). The CDR3 protein is CASSPTHGTNYGYTF. CDR3 in DNA: TGTGCCAGCAGCCCGACCCACGGGACAAACTATGGCTACACCTTC.

This clone has just one count. The chain joins TRBV30 to TRBJ2-1, with 8 bases lining up with TRBD2. The CDR3 has 14 amino acids. V trimming: 6 bases; J trimming: 6 bases; junction bases outside the gene matches: 10. CDR1 and CDR2 (germline): GTSNPN, SVGIG (reference sequence). The CDR3 nucleotides are TGTGCCTGCTGCGGGGGGAGGGTTGGCAATGAGCAGTTCTTC. This codes for CACCGGRVGNEQFF.

This clone was recorded once. The chain combines TRBV5-1 with TRBJ2-7, with TRBD2 matching 10 bases. With 3 bases clipped from V and 3 bases from J, the junction kept 9 bases outside the gene matches. The V gene's germline CDR1 is SGHRS and CDR2 YFSETQ. The CDR3 loop spans 16 amino acids. DNA of the CDR3: TGCGCCAGCAGCTCCTGCAGCGGGGGGGAATGCTACGAGCAGTACTTC. Translating gives CASSSCSGGECYEQYF.

V usage is TRBV5-4 and J usage is TRBJ2-5; 12 bases align to TRBD2. CDR1 SGHNT and CDR2 YYREEE come from the germline V gene (reference sequence). V trimming: 4 bases; J trimming: 2 bases; junction bases outside the gene matches: 12. The CDR3 spans 18 residues. CDR3 DNA sequence: TGTGCCAGCAGCCGACGGGGACTAGCGGGCCAGGCTCAAGAGACCCAGTACTTC. This codes for CASSRRGLAGQAQETQYF.

The chain uses TRBV11-2 and TRBJ2-3, with D possibly being TRBD1 (5 bases). Deletions cut 7 bases from V and 0 bases from J, with 17 bases between. There are 16 residues in the CDR3. The germline CDR1 and CDR2 sequences are SGHAT and FQNNGV. CDR3 residues: CASIQGFFSSTDTQYF. Here the CDR3 DNA reads TGTGCCAGCATCCAGGGTTTCTTCTCTAGCACAGATACGCAGTATTTT.

This clone was picked up one time. J is TRBJ1-4 and V is TRBV9; weak D call: TRBD1 (5 bases). CDR1 is SGDLS and CDR2 is YYNGEE in the germline V gene. Trimming removed 0 bases at V and 11 bases at J, with 20 bases between. The CDR3 sequence is 16 residues long. The CDR3 bases are TGTGCCAGCAGCGTAGGGGGCAGTATCTTGGTGGGGAAACTGTTTTTT. This gives the protein CASSVGGSILVGKLFF.

The rearrangement links TRBV7-9 to TRBJ1-4; D is unresolved. Trimming pared 3 bases from V and 4 bases from J, leaving 12 bases between. CDR1 SEHNR and CDR2 FQNEAQ come from the germline V gene (reference sequence). The CDR3 spans 15 residues. The DNA for the CDR3 is TGTGCCAGCAGCTTGGCTGAGGTCCTTAATGAAAAACTGTTTTTT. It codes for CASSLAEVLNEKLFF. The complete variable domain, with remaining parts taken from reference TRBV7-9 and TRBJ1-4, reads DTGVSQNPRHKITKRGQNVTFRCDPISEHNRLYWYRQTLGQGPEFLTYFQNEAQLEKSRLLSDRFSAERPKGSFSTLEIQRTEQGDSAMYLCASSLAEVLNEKLFFGSGTQLSVL.

This clone was detected once. Here the CDR3 DNA reads TGTGCCAGCAAAGTCGGTAGCGGGGGCTCCTACAATGAGCAGTTCTTC. Amino acid sequence: CASKVGSGGSYNEQFF. The chain joins TRBV2 to TRBJ2-1; 9 bases are a match to TRBD2. Unmatched junction bases numbered 7, after V lost 7 bases and J lost 0 bases. CDR1 and CDR2 (germline): SNHLY, FYNNEI. The CDR3 is 16 residues long.

This clone was observed a single time. The CDR3 reads CASRGLSETQYF. DNA for the CDR3: TGTGCCAGCAGAGGACTGTCGGAGACCCAGTACTTC. V is TRBV6-5 and J is TRBJ2-5, with D perhaps TRBD2 (5 bases). The germline V gene has CDR1 MNHEY and CDR2 SVGAGI. CDR3 size: 12 residues. V was pared by 6 bases and J by 5 bases, with 10 bases between.

The V and J genes are TRBV20-1 and TRBJ2-1, with D unresolved. Per the germline V gene, CDR1 is DFQATT and CDR2 is SNEGSKA (reference sequence). The CDR3 length is 14 residues. Between the trimmed V and J ends, which lost 3 bases and 0 bases, there was a span of 9 bases. The CDR3 sequence is CSASSPTSYNEQFF. CDR3 in DNA: TGCAGTGCTAGTAGCCCAACCTCCTACAATGAGCAGTTCTTC.

This clone came up once. The V and J genes are TRBV19 and TRBJ2-1, with D possibly TRBD1 on 5 matching bases. Germline CDR1 and CDR2: LNHDA and SQIVND (reference sequence). V lost 5 bases to trimming and J lost 10 bases, with 21 bases between them. The CDR3 length is 15 residues. CDR3 coding DNA: TGTGCCAGTAGTTCCCTTATAGATAGGGGTGAGGAGCAGTTCTTC. It encodes CASSSLIDRGEEQFF.

The chain employs TRBV6-2 or TRBV6-3 and TRBJ2-3; the D is unclear. The germline gives CDR1 MNHEY, CDR2 SVGEGT. This CDR3 has 13 amino acids. V was clipped by 2 bases and J by 4 bases, with 7 bases between them. Here the CDR3 reads CASSYGRSDTQYF. In nucleotides, the CDR3 is TGTGCCAGCAGTTACGGGCGCTCAGATACGCAGTATTTT.

The chain couples TRBV29-1 to TRBJ1-2, with D possibly being TRBD1 (6 bases). Trimming left V 2 bases short and J 4 bases short, with 20 bases between. In germline, CDR1 is SQVTM, CDR2 ANQGSEA. The CDR3 is made up of 16 amino acids. The CDR3: CSVEFVDRKVRYGYTF. The CDR3 bases are TGCAGCGTTGAATTCGTCGACAGGAAAGTTCGCTATGGCTACACCTTC.

This clone has a single count. The V and J genes are TRBV10-3 and TRBJ2-3; D is possibly TRBD2 (5 bases). Deletions cut 6 bases from V and 3 bases from J, with 16 bases between. Germline CDR1 reads ENHRY; CDR2 reads SYGVKD. The CDR3 is made up of 15 amino acids. The CDR3 bases are TGTGCCATCAGAGGACGGACCGAGGGAACAGATACGCAGTATTTT. Its protein is CAIRGRTEGTDTQYF.

The CDR3 reads CATYRLAGGQDSLDTQYF. CDR3 coding DNA: TGTGCCACCTACCGACTAGCGGGGGGGCAAGATTCTTTGGATACGCAGTATTTT. The chain joins TRBV13 to TRBJ2-3; the match to TRBD2 covers 14 bases. Germline V lookup: CDR1 PRHDT, CDR2 FYEKMQ (reference sequence). The CDR3 is 18 residues long. The V segment lost 10 bases and the J segment 6 bases; nucleotides outside the gene matches: 18.

The rearrangement joins TRBV7-3 to TRBJ2-5, with D maybe TRBD1 (5 bases). The V gene's germline CDR1 is SGHTA and CDR2 FQGTGA. This CDR3 has 14 amino acids. Trimming took off 5 bases at V and 4 bases at J, with 14 bases between the two ends. CDR3 coding DNA: TGTGCCAGCAGCGCCGACAGAGTCGGAGAGACCCAGTACTTC. It is translated as CASSADRVGETQYF.

The chain recombines TRBV2 with TRBJ1-3; D gene uncertain. This CDR3 comprises 15 residues. The V gene lost 1 base and the J gene lost 3 bases, with 10 bases spanning the gap. Per germline, CDR1 SNHLY and CDR2 FYNNEI. The CDR3 loop is CASSEVVASGNTIYF. The DNA for the CDR3 is TGTGCCAGCAGTGAAGTTGTGGCCAGTGGAAACACCATATATTTT.

This clone came up a few times. The chain recombines TRBV4-2 with TRBJ2-1; TRBD2 matches 7 bases. The CDR3 is 14 residues long. V dropped 0 bases and J dropped 12; count of bases not matched to a gene: 8. Germline CDR1 LGHNA, CDR2 YNFKEQ. The CDR3 coding sequence is TGTGCCAGCAGCCAAGAATCGGGGGGAGGGTGGCAGTTCTTC. Translation: CASSQESGGGWQFF.

The chain recombines TRBV5-1 with TRBJ2-3; 10 bases are a match to TRBD2. The germline V gene has CDR1 SGHRS and CDR2 YFSETQ. This CDR3 contains 18 residues. Trimming took 4 bases from V and 4 from J; bases not matched to a gene: 15. The DNA for the CDR3 is TGCGCCAGCAGCCGCCGGGAGAGAGAGCGGGAGGGCCCAGATACGCAGTATTTT. Its translation: CASSRREREREGPDTQYF.

The chain employs TRBV19 and TRBJ1-1, with D maybe TRBD1 (6 bases). Germline loops: CDR1 LNHDA, CDR2 SQIVND (reference sequence). Trimming cost V 5 bases and J 0 bases, with 13 bases left between them. The CDR3 runs to 15 residues. The CDR3 coding sequence is TGTGCCAGTAGTCCCAAAACAGGGATGAACACTGAAGCTTTCTTT. It codes for CASSPKTGMNTEAFF.

The J gene is TRBJ2-5, the V gene TRBV7-3, with TRBD2 matching 13 bases. Germline V lookup: CDR1 SGHTA, CDR2 FQGTGA. This CDR3 is 16 amino acids long. V dropped 4 bases and J dropped 5; count of bases not matched to a gene: 7. CDR3 nucleotides: TGTGCCAGCAGCTCCCTGGGACTAGCGGGACGGGAGACCCAGTACTTC. Translating it yields CASSSLGLAGRETQYF. The whole variable domain, remainder taken from reference TRBV7-3 and TRBJ2-5, is GAGVSQTPSNKVTEKGKYVELRCDPISGHTALYWYRQSLGQGPEFLIYFQGTGAADDSGLPNDRFFAVRPEGSVSTLKIQRTERGDSAVYLCASSSLGLAGRETQYFGPGTRLLVL.